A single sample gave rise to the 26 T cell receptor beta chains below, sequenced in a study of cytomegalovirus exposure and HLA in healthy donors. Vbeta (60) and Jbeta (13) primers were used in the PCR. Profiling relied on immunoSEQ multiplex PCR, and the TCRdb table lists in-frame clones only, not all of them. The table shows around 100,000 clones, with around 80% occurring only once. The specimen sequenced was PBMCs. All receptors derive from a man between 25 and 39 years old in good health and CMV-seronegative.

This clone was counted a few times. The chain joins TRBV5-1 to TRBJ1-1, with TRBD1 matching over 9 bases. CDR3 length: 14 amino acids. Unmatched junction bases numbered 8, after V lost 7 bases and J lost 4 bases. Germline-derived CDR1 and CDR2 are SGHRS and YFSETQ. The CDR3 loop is CASRDRVGGTEAFF. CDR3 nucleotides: TGCGCCAGCCGGGACAGGGTGGGAGGCACTGAAGCTTTCTTT. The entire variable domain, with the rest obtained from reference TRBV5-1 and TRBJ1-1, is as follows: KAGVTQTPRYLIKTRGQQVTLSCSPISGHRSVSWYQQTPGQGLQFLFEYFSETQRNKGNFPGRFSGRQFSNSRSEMNVSTLELGDSALYLCASRDRVGGTEAFFGQGTRLTVV.

CDR3 sequence reads: CSVTAISGVTEAFF. As DNA, the CDR3 is TGCAGCGTGACGGCGATCTCCGGGGTGACTGAAGCTTTCTTT. The chain couples TRBV29-1 to TRBJ1-1; no clear D. Germline V gives CDR1 SQVTM, CDR2 ANQGSEA. The germline V and J ends were trimmed by 6 bases and 5 bases, with 19 bases remaining between them. The CDR3 is 14 amino acids.

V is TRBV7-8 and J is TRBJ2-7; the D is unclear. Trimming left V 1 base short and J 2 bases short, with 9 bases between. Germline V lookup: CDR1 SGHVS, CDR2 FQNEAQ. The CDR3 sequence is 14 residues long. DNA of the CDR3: TGTGCCAGCAGCTTAGGTGGCGGCCCCTACGAGCAGTACTTC. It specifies CASSLGGGPYEQYF.

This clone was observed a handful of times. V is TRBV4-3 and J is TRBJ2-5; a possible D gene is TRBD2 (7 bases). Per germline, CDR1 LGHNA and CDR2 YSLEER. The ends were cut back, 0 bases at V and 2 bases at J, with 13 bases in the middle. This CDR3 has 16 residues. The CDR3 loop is CASSQEGGGTQETQYF. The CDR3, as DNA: TGCGCCAGCAGCCAAGAGGGAGGGGGGACTCAAGAGACCCAGTACTTC.

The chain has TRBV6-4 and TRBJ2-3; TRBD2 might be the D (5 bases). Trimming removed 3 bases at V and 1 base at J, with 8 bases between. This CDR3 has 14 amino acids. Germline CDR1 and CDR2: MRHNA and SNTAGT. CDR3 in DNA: TGTGCCAGCAGTGAGAAGGAGGGCACAGATACGCAGTATTTT. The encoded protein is CASSEKEGTDTQYF.

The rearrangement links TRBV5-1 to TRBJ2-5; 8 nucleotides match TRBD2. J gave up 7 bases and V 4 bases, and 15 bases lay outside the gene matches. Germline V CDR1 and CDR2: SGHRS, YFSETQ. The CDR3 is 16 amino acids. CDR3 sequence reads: CASSTQPGTAGGTQYF. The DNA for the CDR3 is TGCGCCAGCAGCACCCAACCCGGGACTGCGGGGGGGACCCAGTACTTC.

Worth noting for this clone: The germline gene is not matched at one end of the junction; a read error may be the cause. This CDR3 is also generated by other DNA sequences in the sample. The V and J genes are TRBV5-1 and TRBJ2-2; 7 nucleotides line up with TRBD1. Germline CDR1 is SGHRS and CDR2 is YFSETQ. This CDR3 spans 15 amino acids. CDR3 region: CASSLAGQDTGELFF. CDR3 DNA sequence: TGCGCCAGCAGCTTGGCCGGACAGGACACCGGGGAGTTGTTTTTT.

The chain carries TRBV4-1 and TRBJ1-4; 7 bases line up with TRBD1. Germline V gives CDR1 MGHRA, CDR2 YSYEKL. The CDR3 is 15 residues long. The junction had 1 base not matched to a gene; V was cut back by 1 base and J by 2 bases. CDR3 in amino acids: CASSQGQGTNEKLFF. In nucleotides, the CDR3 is TGCGCCAGCAGCCAAGGACAGGGCACTAATGAAAAACTGTTTTTT.

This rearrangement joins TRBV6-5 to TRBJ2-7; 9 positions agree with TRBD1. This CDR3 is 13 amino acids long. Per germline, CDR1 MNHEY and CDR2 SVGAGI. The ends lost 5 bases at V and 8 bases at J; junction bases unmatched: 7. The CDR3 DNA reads TGTGCCAGCAGTCCCGGGACAGGGTCCCAGCAGTACTTC. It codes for CASSPGTGSQQYF.

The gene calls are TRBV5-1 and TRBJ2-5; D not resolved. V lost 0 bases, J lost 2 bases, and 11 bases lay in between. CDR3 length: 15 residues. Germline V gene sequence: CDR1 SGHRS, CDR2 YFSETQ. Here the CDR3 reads CASSLEATGQETQYF. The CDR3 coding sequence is TGCGCCAGCAGCTTGGAGGCTACGGGTCAAGAGACCCAGTACTTC. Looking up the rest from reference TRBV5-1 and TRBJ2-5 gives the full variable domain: KAGVTQTPRYLIKTRGQQVTLSCSPISGHRSVSWYQQTPGQGLQFLFEYFSETQRNKGNFPGRFSGRQFSNSRSEMNVSTLELGDSALYLCASSLEATGQETQYFGPGTRLLVL.

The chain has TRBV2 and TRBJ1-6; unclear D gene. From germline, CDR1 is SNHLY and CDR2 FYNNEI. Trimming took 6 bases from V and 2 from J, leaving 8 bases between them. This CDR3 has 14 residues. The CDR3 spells CASRTFPYNSPLHF. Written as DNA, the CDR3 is TGTGCCAGCAGGACTTTTCCCTATAATTCACCCCTCCACTTT.

In nucleotides, the CDR3 is TGTGCCAGCAGCGCCCGGGACAGTAATGAAAAACTGTTTTTT. It translates to CASSARDSNEKLFF. V is TRBV7-8 and J is TRBJ1-4; 7 nucleotides line up with TRBD1. Germline V gives CDR1 SGHVS, CDR2 FQNEAQ. This CDR3 comprises 14 residues. Trimming took 5 bases from V and 4 from J; bases not matched to a gene: 4.

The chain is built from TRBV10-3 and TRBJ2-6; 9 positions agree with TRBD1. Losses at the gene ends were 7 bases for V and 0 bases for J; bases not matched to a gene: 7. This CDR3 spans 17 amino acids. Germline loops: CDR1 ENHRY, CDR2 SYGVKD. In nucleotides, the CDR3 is TGTGCCATCACAGGACAGGGGACGACCTCTGGGGCCAACGTCCTGACTTTC. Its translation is CAITGQGTTSGANVLTF.

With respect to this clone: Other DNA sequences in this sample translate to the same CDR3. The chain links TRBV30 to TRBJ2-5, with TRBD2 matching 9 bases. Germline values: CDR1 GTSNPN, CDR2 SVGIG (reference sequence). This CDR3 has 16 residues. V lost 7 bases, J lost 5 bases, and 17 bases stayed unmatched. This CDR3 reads CASAGGAIAGVETQYF. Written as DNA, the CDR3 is TGTGCCTCCGCGGGGGGGGCTATAGCGGGAGTGGAGACCCAGTACTTC.

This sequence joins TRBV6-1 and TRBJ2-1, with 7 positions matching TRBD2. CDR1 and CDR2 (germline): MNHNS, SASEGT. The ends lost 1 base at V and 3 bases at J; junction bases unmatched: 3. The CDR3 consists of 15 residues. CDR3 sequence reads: CASSEGAGDYNEQFF. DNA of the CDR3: TGTGCCAGCAGTGAAGGGGCGGGAGACTACAATGAGCAGTTCTTC.

CDR3 residues: CASSPSPRGNTEAFF. The DNA for the CDR3 is TGTGCCAGCAGTCCGAGCCCCCGGGGGAACACTGAAGCTTTCTTT. The chain combines TRBV2 with TRBJ1-1; D is undetermined. V gave up 5 bases and J gave up 1 base, with 14 bases separating them. The CDR3 has 15 residues. Germline assignment: CDR1 SNHLY and CDR2 FYNNEI.

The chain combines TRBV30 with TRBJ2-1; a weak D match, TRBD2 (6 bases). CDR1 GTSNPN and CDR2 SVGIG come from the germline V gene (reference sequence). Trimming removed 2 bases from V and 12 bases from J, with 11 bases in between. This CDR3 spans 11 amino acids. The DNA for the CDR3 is TGTGCCTGGAGTACTAGCTGGGGGCAGTTCTTC. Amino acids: CAWSTSWGQFF.

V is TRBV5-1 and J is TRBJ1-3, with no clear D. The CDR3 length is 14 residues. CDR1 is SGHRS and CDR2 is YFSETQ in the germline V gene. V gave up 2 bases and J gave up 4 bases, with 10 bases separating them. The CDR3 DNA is TGCGCCAGCAGCTTAGAGGGAAGCGGAAACACCATATATTTT. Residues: CASSLEGSGNTIYF.

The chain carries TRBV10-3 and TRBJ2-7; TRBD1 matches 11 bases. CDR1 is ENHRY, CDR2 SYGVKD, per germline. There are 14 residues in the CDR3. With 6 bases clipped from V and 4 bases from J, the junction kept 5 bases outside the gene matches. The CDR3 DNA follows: TGTGCCATCAGCTTAGGACAGGGGGCTTACGAGCAGTACTTC. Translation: CAISLGQGAYEQYF.

DNA for the CDR3: TGTGCCAGCAGTGAAACAGGGAAAGCTTTCTTT. This gives the protein CASSETGKAFF. The chain carries TRBV2 and TRBJ1-1; TRBD1 is a possible D gene (6 bases). The CDR3 is made up of 11 amino acids. The germline gives CDR1 SNHLY, CDR2 FYNNEI. Trimming took 2 bases from V and 9 from J, leaving 7 bases between them.

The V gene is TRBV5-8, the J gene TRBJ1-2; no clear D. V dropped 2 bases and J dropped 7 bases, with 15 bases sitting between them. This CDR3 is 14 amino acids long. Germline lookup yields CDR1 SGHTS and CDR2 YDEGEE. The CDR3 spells CASSFSPGSGGYTF. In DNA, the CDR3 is TGTGCCAGCAGCTTCTCCCCCGGGAGTGGTGGCTACACCTTC.

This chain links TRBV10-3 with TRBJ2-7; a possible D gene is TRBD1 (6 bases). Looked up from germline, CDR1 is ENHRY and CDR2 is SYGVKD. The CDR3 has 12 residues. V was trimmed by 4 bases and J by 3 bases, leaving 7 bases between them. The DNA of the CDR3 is TGTGCCATCAGTGTACAGGGCTACGAGCAGTACTTC. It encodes CAISVQGYEQYF.

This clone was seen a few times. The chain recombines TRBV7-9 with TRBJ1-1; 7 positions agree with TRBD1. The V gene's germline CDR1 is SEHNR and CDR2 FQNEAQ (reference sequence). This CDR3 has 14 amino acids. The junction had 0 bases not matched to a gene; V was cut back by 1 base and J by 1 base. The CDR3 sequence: CASSLGDRNTEAFF. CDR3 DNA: TGTGCCAGCAGCTTAGGGGACAGGAACACTGAAGCTTTCTTT.

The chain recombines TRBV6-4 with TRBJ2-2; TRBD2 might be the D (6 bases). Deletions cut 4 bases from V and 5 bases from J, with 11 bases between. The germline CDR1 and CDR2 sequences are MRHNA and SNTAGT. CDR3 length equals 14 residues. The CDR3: CASSVQGGTGELFF. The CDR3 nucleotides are TGTGCCAGCAGTGTGCAGGGAGGTACCGGGGAGCTGTTTTTT.

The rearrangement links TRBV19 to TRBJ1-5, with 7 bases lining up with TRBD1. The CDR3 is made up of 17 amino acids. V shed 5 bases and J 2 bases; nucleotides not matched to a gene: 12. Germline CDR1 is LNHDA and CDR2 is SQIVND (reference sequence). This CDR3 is CASSFDGGGRRNQPQHF. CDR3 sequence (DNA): TGTGCCAGTAGTTTTGACGGAGGGGGCCGGCGCAATCAGCCCCAGCATTTT.

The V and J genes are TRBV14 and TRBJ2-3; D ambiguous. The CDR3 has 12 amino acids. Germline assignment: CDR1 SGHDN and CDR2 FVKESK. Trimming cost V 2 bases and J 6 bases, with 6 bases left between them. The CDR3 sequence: CASSQSFDTQYF. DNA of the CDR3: TGTGCCAGCAGCCAAAGCTTTGATACGCAGTATTTT.